This TCR beta chain was captured in a study of blood T cells in healthy people across ages. Caucasian individuals from Russia who were healthy and aged roughly 6 to 95 acted as donors. Then a second PCR, running roughly 6 to 12 cycles, was carried out with a sample-barcoded 5' primer and a J-beta primer mix. Each CDR3 protein gets one entry after TCRdb re-called the 5' RACE reads with MiXCR. In the table there are around 1,800,000 distinct CDR3 sequences, around 42% of which are singletons. The length of the CDR3 is 14 residues. In germline, CDR1 is LGHNA, CDR2 YSLEER. V lost 0 bases, J lost 5 bases, and 10 bases lay in between.

This rearrangement joins TRBV4-3 to TRBJ1-1; D call uncertain. Sequencing was performed on blood. This receptor was obtained from a human donor in good health. The CDR3 loop reads CASSQDLSGTEAFF. Written as DNA, the CDR3 is TGCGCCAGCAGCCAAGATCTATCGGGGACTGAAGCTTTCTTT.